The clone carrying this T cell receptor beta chain was recorded once. Its antigen remains unidentified. The sample originates from a study of vaccination effects on CD4 cells after COVID-19. The wider study: Two-dose BNT162b2 or mRNA-1273 vaccination was given to participants.

Culture proceeded for approximately 10 days, and CD4+ T cells were then isolated. The germline V gene encodes CDR1 SGHNT and CDR2 YENEEA. The V end lost 5 bases, the J end lost 6 bases, and 16 bases lay between the germline ends. This CDR3 spans 14 amino acids. The method was immunoSEQ multiplex PCR; TCRdb's version includes in-frame clones alone and lacks a portion of them. The profile covers over 65,000 clones, with 60% to 80% appearing a single time and roughly 2% taken by the ten largest. Study outcomes and limitations: The study found marked clonal contraction of infection- and vaccine-induced clones late after vaccination.

The source material was CD4+ T cells from PBMCs cultured without peptide, sampled before COVID-19 vaccination. This TCR came from a human donor who received a COVID-19 vaccine. This rearrangement joins TRBV11-3 to TRBJ1-1; the D gene is possibly TRBD1 (5 bases). DNA of the CDR3: TGTGCCAGCAGCCCGTCGGGCGGGGGGGCTGAAGCTTTCTTT. Translating it yields CASSPSGGGAEAFF.